These 12 T cell receptor beta chains were sequenced from one sample in a study of blood T cells in healthy people across ages. Combining a sample-barcoded 5' primer with a J-beta primer mix, a second PCR ran for roughly 7 to 12 cycles. Using its own MiXCR run on the 5' RACE reads, TCRdb lists one record per CDR3 protein. Counted here are 1.5 million to 2 million distinct CDR3 sequences, under 30% occurring once; the ten biggest clones make up roughly 8%. The sequenced material came from blood. Receptors were obtained from a woman in her twenties or thirties in good health.

The chain combines TRBV5-1 with TRBJ2-1, with D unclear. The CDR3 contains 15 residues. Trimming took off 0 bases at V and 2 bases at J, with 9 bases between the two ends. Germline V gene lookup returns CDR1 SGHRS and CDR2 YFSETQ. CDR3 nucleotide sequence: TGCGCCAGCAGCTTGGGGCAGCTCCCCTACAATGAGCAGTTCTTC. Amino acid sequence: CASSLGQLPYNEQFF.

This rearrangement joins TRBV29-1 to TRBJ2-5; D tentatively fits TRBD1 or TRBD2 (5 bases each). The end of the DNA aligns better with TRBJ2-7, so the J call may be wrong. CDR1 and CDR2 (germline): SQVTM, ANQGSEA. This CDR3 comprises 13 residues. CDR3 DNA sequence: TGCAGCTGCCTACTGCCAGGGAGCTACGAGCAGTACTTC. Translated: CSCLLPGSYEQYF.

This CDR3 reads CASSLALGSGELFF. The DNA for the CDR3 is TGCGCCAGCAGCTTGGCCTTAGGTTCCGGGGAGCTGTTTTTT. This chain links TRBV5-1 with TRBJ2-2; D gene ambiguous. The V gene lost 0 bases and the J gene lost 6 bases, with 9 bases spanning the gap. Germline CDR1 is SGHRS and CDR2 is YFSETQ. This CDR3 is built from 14 residues.

There are a few counts of this clonotype. The chain recombines TRBV4-1 with TRBJ2-3; D gene ambiguous. The germline V and J ends were trimmed by 0 bases and 3 bases, with 7 bases remaining between them. Germline V gene lookup returns CDR1 MGHRA and CDR2 YSYEKL. This CDR3 has 14 residues. The CDR3 DNA follows: TGCGCCAGCAGCCAAGAGGGCCGGACAGATACGCAGTATTTT. Its protein is CASSQEGRTDTQYF.

This clonotype was detected a few times. This chain connects TRBV29-1 to TRBJ1-1; maybe TRBD1 (5 bases). The V gene's germline CDR1 is SQVTM and CDR2 ANQGSEA. With 4 bases removed from V and 10 bases from J, the gap between germline ends came to 22 bases. This CDR3 is 14 amino acids long. DNA of the CDR3: TGCAGCGTTGTACGAGGGCAGCAGGGTCTTGGAGCTTTCTTT. Its translation: CSVVRGQQGLGAFF.

This rearrangement joins TRBV15 to TRBJ2-2; no reliable D call. This CDR3 is built from 13 residues. Germline values: CDR1 LNHNV, CDR2 YYDKDF (reference sequence). V shed 5 bases and J shed 3 bases, with 7 bases lying between them. CDR3 sequence: CATSDSDTGELFF. The CDR3, as DNA: TGTGCCACCAGCGATTCGGACACCGGGGAGCTGTTTTTT.

Only a few counts were recorded for this clonotype. The rearrangement joins TRBV5-4 to TRBJ2-7; no reliable D call. The J call could be wrong; TRBJ2-5 is a better fit for the DNA end. Germline CDR1 is SGHNT and CDR2 is YYREEE (reference sequence). The CDR3 is 14 amino acids. CDR3 protein: CASSLGAALETQYF. In nucleotides, the CDR3 is TGTGCCAGCAGCTTGGGGGCGGCCCTAGAGACCCAGTACTTC.

Concerning this clonotype itself: Its ends do not fully match the called genes, so a read error is possible. This chain connects TRBV11-2 to TRBJ2-7; D may be TRBD1 (6 bases). Germline V lookup: CDR1 SGHAT, CDR2 FQNNGV. This CDR3 has 15 residues. CDR3 in amino acids: CANSLNRALLNEQYF. CDR3 coding DNA: TGTGCCAACAGCCTCAACAGGGCGCTACTTAACGAGCAGTACTTC.

This clonotype has a count of ten or more. This chain joins TRBV7-9 and TRBJ2-7; D might be TRBD1 or TRBD2, each matching 5 bases. V was trimmed by 1 base and J by 2 bases, leaving 12 bases between them. CDR1 is SEHNR and CDR2 is FQNEAQ in the germline V gene (reference sequence). The CDR3 covers 15 residues. The CDR3 is CASSLVRGGTYEQYF. CDR3 nucleotides: TGTGCCAGCAGCTTAGTACGGGGCGGAACCTACGAGCAGTACTTC.

This clonotype was detected ten times or more. This chain uses TRBV30 with TRBJ2-1; the match to TRBD2 covers 10 bases. The germline gives CDR1 GTSNPN, CDR2 SVGIG (reference sequence). This CDR3 contains 15 residues. Trimming at V came to 3 bases and at J to 8 bases, leaving 10 bases not matched to a gene. Here the CDR3 reads CAWSRAAGGLDEQFF. The CDR3 region has the DNA TGTGCCTGGAGCCGCGCAGCGGGAGGGTTGGATGAGCAGTTCTTC.

This rearrangement joins TRBV2 to TRBJ2-3; the match to TRBD2 covers 7 bases. Germline CDR1 SNHLY, CDR2 FYNNEI. Unmatched junction bases numbered 2, after V lost 0 bases and J lost 8 bases. There are 13 residues in the CDR3. For the CDR3, the DNA is TGTGCCAGCAGTGAAGCTATAGCGGGTACGCAGTATTTT. This sequence encodes CASSEAIAGTQYF.

This chain joins TRBV15 and TRBJ2-5, with TRBD1 as a possible D gene (6 bases). TRBJ2-1 explains the end of the DNA better; the J call may be wrong. The CDR3 runs to 15 residues. Germline-derived CDR1 and CDR2 are LNHNV and YYDKDF (reference sequence). The CDR3 sequence: CATSVRDTSQETQFF. CDR3 nucleotide sequence: TGTGCCACCAGCGTCCGGGACACATCACAAGAGACCCAGTTCTTC.